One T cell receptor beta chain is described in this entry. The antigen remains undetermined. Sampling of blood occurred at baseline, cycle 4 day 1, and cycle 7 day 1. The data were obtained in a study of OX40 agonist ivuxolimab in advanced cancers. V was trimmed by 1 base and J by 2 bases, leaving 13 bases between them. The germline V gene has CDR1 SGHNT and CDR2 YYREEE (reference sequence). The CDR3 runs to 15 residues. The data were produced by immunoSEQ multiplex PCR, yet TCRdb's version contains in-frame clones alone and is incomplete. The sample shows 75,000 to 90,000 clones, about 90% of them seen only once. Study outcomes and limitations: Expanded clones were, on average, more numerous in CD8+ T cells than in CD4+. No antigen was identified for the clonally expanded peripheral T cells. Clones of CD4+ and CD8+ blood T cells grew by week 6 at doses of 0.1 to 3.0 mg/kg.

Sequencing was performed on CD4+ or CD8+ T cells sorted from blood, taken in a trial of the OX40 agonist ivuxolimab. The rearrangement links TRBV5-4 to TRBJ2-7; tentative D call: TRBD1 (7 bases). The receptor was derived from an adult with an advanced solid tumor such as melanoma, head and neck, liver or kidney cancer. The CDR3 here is CASSLIAGQTYEQYF. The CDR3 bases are TGTGCCAGCAGCTTGATTGCGGGACAGACCTACGAGCAGTACTTC.